The 29 T cell receptor beta chains given below trace back to one sample, sequenced in a study of chemoradiotherapy in HPV16-positive cancers. TCRdb keeps only in-frame clones here, not all; method: immunoSEQ multiplex PCR. Here the sample spans about 15,000 clones, 60% to 85% being singletons. This sample was taken from a patient who underwent chemoradiotherapy. These receptors all come from a human donor with HPV-associated anogenital cancer.

This clone has a single count. A junction end diverges from the germline sequence, so it may reflect a read error. The chain is built from TRBV18 and TRBJ2-2; 9 nucleotides match TRBD1. Germline V lookup: CDR1 KGHSH, CDR2 LQKENI. The CDR3 totals 15 residues. Here the CDR3 DNA reads TGTGCCAGCTCCCCCGGGACAGGGAACTCCGGGGAGCTGTTTTTT. Its protein product is CASSPGTGNSGELFF.

This rearrangement joins TRBV6-6 to TRBJ1-6, with a tentative D call TRBD1 (5 bases). Germline V gene data show CDR1 as MNHNY and CDR2 as SVGAGI (reference sequence). This CDR3 contains 14 residues. Trimming pared 6 bases from V and 9 bases from J, leaving 15 bases between. Written as DNA, the CDR3 is TGTGCCAGCAGCCCTCTCCAGGGTGGTTCACCCCTCCACTTT. Translation gives CASSPLQGGSPLHF.

This clone was detected a few times. The chain couples TRBV9 to TRBJ1-1; D unresolved. The germline V gene has CDR1 SGDLS and CDR2 YYNGEE. The CDR3 length is 16 residues. V was trimmed by 4 bases and J by 0 bases, leaving 16 bases between them. The DNA of the CDR3 is TGTGCCAGCAGCTTCGGGCCGACCAACATGAACACTGAAGCTTTCTTT. Protein sequence: CASSFGPTNMNTEAFF.

CDR3 sequence reads: CASSQDRTPRPQHF. In DNA, the CDR3 is TGCGCCAGCAGCCAAGACAGAACGCCTCGGCCCCAGCATTTT. This chain uses TRBV4-3 with TRBJ1-5; D gene ambiguous. This CDR3 is built from 14 residues. The ends were cut back, 0 bases at V and 9 bases at J, with 12 bases in the middle. Germline V lookup: CDR1 LGHNA, CDR2 YSLEER.

The V call is TRBV6-1, the J call TRBJ1-5; TRBD1 matches at 7 bases. CDR3 length: 15 amino acids. The germline V gene has CDR1 MNHNS and CDR2 SASEGT. Unmatched junction bases numbered 8, after V lost 4 bases and J lost 5 bases. The CDR3 reads CASSGQGGIYQPQHF. CDR3 nucleotides: TGTGCCAGCAGTGGACAGGGCGGTATCTATCAGCCCCAGCATTTT.

The chain employs TRBV20-1 and TRBJ1-1; no definite D call. CDR1 and CDR2 (germline): DFQATT, SNEGSKA (reference sequence). Trimming removed 5 bases at V and 8 bases at J, with 6 bases between. The CDR3 is 9 residues long. CDR3 in amino acids: CSAPGEAFF. In nucleotides, the CDR3 is TGCAGTGCTCCCGGGGAAGCTTTCTTT.

This rearrangement joins TRBV4-3 to TRBJ1-2, with a weak D call TRBD1 (6 bases). The CDR3 is 14 amino acids. Between the trimmed V and J ends, which lost 1 base and 5 bases, there was a span of 11 bases. Germline V gene sequence: CDR1 LGHNA, CDR2 YSLEER. The DNA for the CDR3 is TGCGCCAGCAGCCAAGTAGGGGGGGCATATGGCTACACCTTC. It yields the protein CASSQVGGAYGYTF.

This clone was picked up a small number of times. The chain combines TRBV10-1 with TRBJ1-2; TRBD1 is a possible D gene (6 bases). Looked up from germline, CDR1 is WNHNN and CDR2 is SYGVQD (reference sequence). Trimming pared 4 bases from V and 6 bases from J, leaving 18 bases between. The CDR3 totals 15 residues. As DNA, the CDR3 is TGCGCCAGCAGTGCGGTAATGGTGGGGGGCGATGGCTACACCTTC. It yields the protein CASSAVMVGGDGYTF.

This clone has more than one count but fewer than ten. The J gene is TRBJ1-5, the V gene TRBV6-5; maybe TRBD1 (5 bases). V was clipped by 6 bases and J by 4 bases, with 16 bases between them. This CDR3 region has 15 residues. CDR1 and CDR2 (germline): MNHEY, SVGAGI. The CDR3 here is CASSPVTGTNQPQHF. CDR3 nucleotides: TGTGCCAGCAGCCCAGTAACAGGTACTAATCAGCCCCAGCATTTT.

This clone was seen only a few times. The chain couples TRBV5-4 to TRBJ1-1; 7 bases fit TRBD1. The CDR3 runs to 14 residues. Trimming at V came to 6 bases and at J to 1 base, leaving 6 bases not matched to a gene. CDR1 is SGHNT and CDR2 is YYREEE in the germline V gene (reference sequence). The CDR3 region is CASNPQGRNTEAFF. As DNA, the CDR3 is TGTGCCAGCAACCCACAGGGGAGGAACACTGAAGCTTTCTTT.

The CDR3 loop is CASSLTGNYGYTF. CDR3 nucleotide sequence: TGTGCCAGTAGCCTGACAGGCAACTATGGCTACACCTTC. J is TRBJ1-2 and V is TRBV19, with a tentative D call TRBD1 (6 bases). CDR3 length: 13 amino acids. The germline CDR1 and CDR2 sequences are LNHDA and SQIVND (reference sequence). Trimming cost V 6 bases and J 2 bases, with 10 bases left between them.

The chain joins TRBV30 to TRBJ1-5, with D unresolved. Germline-derived CDR1 and CDR2 are GTSNPN and SVGIG (reference sequence). V was clipped by 2 bases and J by 0 bases, with 5 bases between them. This CDR3 is built from 13 residues. CDR3: CAWSLNSNQPQHF. In DNA form, the CDR3 reads TGTGCCTGGAGTTTAAATAGCAATCAGCCCCAGCATTTT.

The rearrangement uses TRBV6-1 and TRBJ1-5; D remains ambiguous. Per germline, CDR1 MNHNS and CDR2 SASEGT. V was clipped by 7 bases and J by 0 bases, with 10 bases between them. CDR3 size: 14 residues. CDR3 sequence (DNA): TGTGCCAGCATGGATCTTACTAGCAATCAGCCCCAGCATTTT. Its translation: CASMDLTSNQPQHF.

This rearrangement joins TRBV10-3 to TRBJ2-7, with D possibly matching TRBD1 (6 bases). In germline, CDR1 is ENHRY, CDR2 SYGVKD. Trimming took off 11 bases at V and 5 bases at J, with 25 bases between the two ends. The CDR3 has 15 amino acids. The CDR3 bases are TGTGCCGTGAGAGGAGGTGTTACAGGGACCCACGAGCAGTACTTC. It yields the protein CAVRGGVTGTHEQYF.

The J gene is TRBJ2-3, the V gene TRBV19; 9 nucleotides line up with TRBD2. Germline V gives CDR1 LNHDA, CDR2 SQIVND (reference sequence). CDR3 length: 16 residues. The J segment lost 2 bases and the V segment lost 2 bases, leaving 5 bases of the junction unmatched. CDR3 coding DNA: TGTGCCAGTAGTATACGGCGGGGGGGATTCACAGATACGCAGTATTTT. It specifies CASSIRRGGFTDTQYF.

The chain links TRBV6-5 to TRBJ1-3, with D tentatively TRBD1 (5 bases). This CDR3 is built from 14 residues. Trimming stripped 8 bases from V and 0 bases from J, with 11 bases between. Per the germline V gene, CDR1 is MNHEY and CDR2 is SVGAGI. In DNA form, the CDR3 reads TGTGCCAGCTCCAAGGGACCCTCTGGAAACACCATATATTTT. Translated, it gives CASSKGPSGNTIYF.

The chain links TRBV7-2 to TRBJ2-3; 8 bases map to TRBD2. CDR1 and CDR2 (germline): SGHTA, FQGNSA. The CDR3 length is 18 residues. V gave up 2 bases and J gave up 0 bases; unmatched junction bases: 10. The CDR3 protein is CASSLRRGATSSTDTQYF. The CDR3 region has the DNA TGTGCCAGCAGCTTAAGGCGGGGGGCCACTTCTAGCACAGATACGCAGTATTTT.

The chain has TRBV7-3 and TRBJ2-1; a weak D match, TRBD1 (5 bases). V lost 5 bases, J lost 6 bases, and 11 bases lay in between. This CDR3 is built from 13 residues. Germline CDR1 and CDR2: SGHTA and FQGTGA. The CDR3: CASSPGLGNEQFF. The CDR3 DNA reads TGTGCCAGCAGCCCAGGGTTAGGCAATGAGCAGTTCTTC.

The CDR3 sequence: CASEGGANTEAFF. The CDR3 DNA reads TGTGCCAGCGAGGGGGGCGCGAACACTGAAGCTTTCTTT. This chain uses TRBV18 with TRBJ1-1; D possibly corresponds to TRBD1 (6 bases). Germline V gene data show CDR1 as KGHSH and CDR2 as LQKENI. With 8 bases removed from V and 1 base from J, the gap between germline ends came to 11 bases. The CDR3 runs to 13 residues.

Only a few counts were recorded for this clone. The gene calls are TRBV7-3 and TRBJ1-3; D gene unclear. The CDR3 runs 15 residues. Germline CDR1 and CDR2: SGHTA and FQGTGA. V dropped 5 bases and J dropped 2 bases, with 13 bases sitting between them. CDR3 coding DNA: TGTGCCAGCAGCCCACAGCCTTATGCTGGAAACACCATATATTTT. This gives the protein CASSPQPYAGNTIYF.

This CDR3 is CASSLVGQHGENTEAFF. In nucleotides, the CDR3 is TGTGCCAGCAGCTTGGTCGGGCAACATGGGGAGAACACTGAAGCTTTCTTT. V gene TRBV7-9 combines with J gene TRBJ1-1; D is uncertain. The germline gives CDR1 SEHNR, CDR2 FQNEAQ (reference sequence). CDR3 size: 17 residues. The V gene lost 3 bases and the J gene lost 1 base, with 18 bases spanning the gap. Full variable domain (rest looked up from reference TRBV7-9 and TRBJ1-1): DTGVSQNPRHKITKRGQNVTFRCDPISEHNRLYWYRQTLGQGPEFLTYFQNEAQLEKSRLLSDRFSAERPKGSFSTLEIQRTEQGDSAMYLCASSLVGQHGENTEAFFGQGTRLTVV.

This rearrangement joins TRBV7-8 to TRBJ2-1; TRBD2 aligns across 13 bases. Trimming at V came to 8 bases and at J to 7 bases, leaving 2 bases not matched to a gene. CDR3 length: 13 residues. CDR1 is SGHVS and CDR2 is FQNEAQ in the germline V gene. The CDR3 sequence is CASRTSGGNEQFF. The CDR3 DNA reads TGTGCCAGCCGGACTAGCGGGGGTAATGAGCAGTTCTTC.

V and J are TRBV11-3 and TRBJ2-7, with D perhaps TRBD1 or TRBD2 (5 bases each). The length of the CDR3 is 12 residues. Trimming removed 1 base at V and 6 bases at J, with 7 bases between. The V gene's germline CDR1 is SGHNT and CDR2 YENEEA. The CDR3 here is CASSLVGGEQYF. CDR3 DNA: TGTGCCAGCAGCTTAGTTGGGGGCGAGCAGTACTTC.

V gene TRBV7-3 combines with J gene TRBJ2-3; TRBD2 is a possible D gene (6 bases). CDR1 is SGHTA and CDR2 is FQGTGA in the germline V gene. V was clipped by 1 base and J by 8 bases, with 13 bases between them. This CDR3 has 14 residues. The CDR3 sequence is CASSLKGGTGTQYF. The CDR3 coding sequence is TGTGCCAGCAGCTTAAAGGGAGGAACCGGTACGCAGTATTTT.

This sequence joins TRBV29-1 and TRBJ1-1; D gene ambiguous. This CDR3 is 11 amino acids long. Germline CDR1 reads SQVTM; CDR2 reads ANQGSEA. The V and J ends lost 8 bases and 0 bases respectively, with 7 bases between them. CDR3 sequence reads: CSLIMNTEAFF. As DNA, the CDR3 is TGCAGCCTAATCATGAACACTGAAGCTTTCTTT.

The J gene is TRBJ2-2, the V gene TRBV9; tentative D call: TRBD1 (5 bases). CDR1 and CDR2 from the germline V gene are SGDLS and YYNGEE. The CDR3 consists of 16 residues. Trimming removed 0 bases from V and 5 bases from J, with 14 bases in between. This chain's CDR3 is CASSVDTLRETGELFF. DNA of the CDR3: TGTGCCAGCAGCGTAGACACGCTCAGGGAAACCGGGGAGCTGTTTTTT. Full variable domain (outside the CDR3, taken from reference TRBV9 and TRBJ2-2): DSGVTQTPKHLITATGQRVTLRCSPRSGDLSVYWYQQSLDQGLQFLIQYYNGEERAKGNILERFSAQQFPDLHSELNLSSLELGDSALYFCASSVDTLRETGELFFGEGSRLTVL.

The rearrangement links TRBV29-1 to TRBJ1-2, with D hard to call. This CDR3 has 12 residues. Germline CDR1 SQVTM, CDR2 ANQGSEA. The V and J ends lost 4 bases and 8 bases respectively, with 14 bases between them. CDR3 sequence: CSVASLRRGYTF. The CDR3 DNA is TGCAGCGTTGCATCCCTCCGACGAGGCTACACCTTC.

This chain connects TRBV15 to TRBJ1-6; D ambiguous. CDR1 and CDR2 from the germline V gene are LNHNV and YYDKDF (reference sequence). This CDR3 spans 13 amino acids. V shed 1 base and J shed 8 bases, with 6 bases lying between them. The CDR3 loop reads CATSRGYYSPLHF. The CDR3 DNA reads as TGTGCCACCAGCAGAGGATACTATTCACCCCTCCACTTT.

The J gene is TRBJ2-7, the V gene TRBV5-5; D gene uncertain. The CDR3 covers 12 residues. Germline V gene data show CDR1 as SGHKS and CDR2 as YYEKEE (reference sequence). The V and J ends lost 1 base and 6 bases respectively, with 8 bases between them. CDR3 in amino acids: CASSLTRPEQYF. The CDR3 DNA reads as TGTGCCAGCAGCTTGACACGTCCCGAGCAGTACTTC. Drawing the rest from reference TRBV5-5 and TRBJ2-7, the complete variable domain is DAGVTQSPTHLIKTRGQQVTLRCSPISGHKSVSWYQQVLGQGPQFIFQYYEKEERGRGNFPDRFSARQFPNYSSELNVNALLLGDSALYLCASSLTRPEQYFGPGTRLTVT.